These T cell receptor beta chains were read from a single sample in a study of T cells in Graves' hyperthyroidism and ophthalmopathy. TCRdb re-called the multiplex PCR reads through MiXCR, storing one row per CDR3 protein. The sample contains about 130,000 distinct CDR3 sequences, 22% of which appear only once. The specimen sequenced was blood. Receptors originate from a woman between 50 and 59 years old with Graves' hyperthyroidism that later progressed to Graves' ophthalmopathy. Each CDR3 is given with its conserved first and last residue. Each record gives: J gene, V gene, clone size, D gene, CDR3 DNA, CDR3 protein. D genes are given only for firm matches. Rows give clone size only sometimes, using once, few, many, or a class for an expanded clone.

TRBJ1-1 TRBV20-1 once - TGCAGTGCTATCAGCCAGCCCGCGGCTTTCTTT CSAISQPAAFF
TRBJ2-1 TRBV7-2 many - TGTGCCAGCAGCTCGACTAGTGTTATCGCCAATGAGCAGTTCTTC CASSSTSVIANEQFF
TRBJ2-7 TRBV25-1 - TRBD1 TGTGCCAGCAGTCCAATGACAGGGGCGAGCGAGCAGTACTTC CASSPMTGASEQYF
TRBJ2-6 TRBV5-1 many TRBD1 TGCGCCAGCAGCCAGAGGACAGGAGTTTCTGGGGCCAACGTCCTGACTTTC CASSQRTGVSGANVLTF
TRBJ1-1 TRBV20-1 many - TGCAGTGCTAGAGGGCCGACTGAAGCTTTCTTT CSARGPTEAFF
TRBJ1-4 TRBV20-1 - - TGCAGTGGCGGGGGGCGCGGGCCTAATGAAAAACTGTTTTTT CSGGGRGPNEKLFF
TRBJ2-5 TRBV28 few TRBD2 TGTGCCAGCAGTTTATTGAGGGGAGGGCCGGGAGCAGAGACCCAGTACTTC CASSLLRGGPGAETQYF
TRBJ2-7 TRBV9 - - TGTGCCAGCAGCGCTCGGGGTATGGGCAGCGAGCAGTACTTC CASSARGMGSEQYF
TRBJ1-5 TRBV20-1 many TRBD1 TGCAGTGCTACAAGCCGAAACAGGGGGCGCGATCAGCCCCAGCATTTT CSATSRNRGRDQPQHF
TRBJ2-7 TRBV20-1 many - TGCAGTGCTAGAGTGCCCGGGACTGCAAACTACGAGCAGTACTTC CSARVPGTANYEQYF
TRBJ2-4 TRBV30 many - TGTGCCTGGGGGGCCAAAAACATTCAGTACTTC CAWGAKNIQYF
TRBJ1-5 TRBV18 - - TGTGCCAGCCGGGAGGGGGAGAGGAGCAATCAGCCCCAGCATTTT CASREGERSNQPQHF
TRBJ2-7 TRBV5-8 - TRBD2 TGTGCCAGCAGCTTGACTGCGGGAGGCCAATCCTACGAGCAGTACTTC CASSLTAGGQSYEQYF
TRBJ1-1 TRBV9 many - TGTGCCAGCAGCCTCTCCGTTAGGAACACTGAAGCTTTCTTT CASSLSVRNTEAFF
TRBJ1-4 TRBV5-1 many - TGCGCCAGCAGCTTGAGTCGGCTTACCGAAGAAAAACTGTTTTTT CASSLSRLTEEKLFF
TRBJ2-7 TRBV20-1 many TRBD2 TGCAGTGCTAGGGGGACTAGCGGGAGCCCTCACTCCTACGAGCAGTACTTC CSARGTSGSPHSYEQYF
TRBJ2-3 TRBV9 many TRBD2 TGTGCCAGCAGCGCGGGAGAGCGGGAGATGGGAACAGATACGCAGTATTTT CASSAGEREMGTDTQYF
TRBJ2-7 TRBV20-1 many TRBD2 TGCAGTGCTAGAGATCCAGCGGGAGGGATCTACGAGCAGTACTTC CSARDPAGGIYEQYF
TRBJ2-3 TRBV6-1 - TRBD2 TGTGCCAGCAGACCGAATTTAGGGACTAGCGGGTCCTCTAGCACAGATACGCAGTATTTT CASRPNLGTSGSSSTDTQYF
TRBJ2-3 TRBV6-1 many TRBD1 TGTGCCAGCAAGAGACAGGGCTTCACAGATACGCAGTATTTT CASKRQGFTDTQYF
TRBJ1-4 TRBV6-1 - - TGTGCCAGCAGTGAAAGGGGACCTAATGAAAAACTGTTTTTT CASSERGPNEKLFF
TRBJ2-3 TRBV3-1 - - TGTGCCAGCAGCCAAGGCCCACTCACCCTGGGTACGCAGTATTTT CASSQGPLTLGTQYF
TRBJ2-1 TRBV7-8 many - TGTGCCAGCAGCCTTTCATCCGGGGTAGGCAATGAGCAGTTCTTC CASSLSSGVGNEQFF
TRBJ1-6 TRBV11-2 - - TGTGCCAGCAGCTTCGGGAGCTGGGAGGCAGGGGACTATAATTCACCCCTCCACTTT CASSFGSWEAGDYNSPLHF
TRBJ2-7 TRBV5-1 many TRBD1 TGCGCCAGCAGCTTGGCGACAGGGATCTACGAGCAGTACTTC CASSLATGIYEQYF
TRBJ2-5 TRBV7-8 few - TGTGCCAGCAGCTTAGCCCTATCGAGGGGCCGAGAGACCCAGTACTTC CASSLALSRGRETQYF
TRBJ1-2 TRBV6-6 many - TGTGCCAGCAGTTACTCGGCCGGGTACTATGGCTACACCTTC CASSYSAGYYGYTF
TRBJ2-6 TRBV27 many - TGTGCCAGCAGTTCTCGGGGCTCTGGGGCCAACGTCCTGACTTTC CASSSRGSGANVLTF
TRBJ2-1 TRBV27 - - TGTGCCAGCAGTTTATCGAAAGGGGGGGCCCCCTACAATGAGCAGTTCTTC CASSLSKGGAPYNEQFF
TRBJ2-3 TRBV20-1 few - TGCAGTGCTAGAGCCCGTTCGGAAGGGAGCCTCACAGATACGCAGTATTTT CSARARSEGSLTDTQYF
TRBJ1-2 TRBV29-1 many - TGCAGCGTCCACGGGGGGATCGCTAACTATGGCTACACCTTC CSVHGGIANYGYTF
TRBJ2-1 TRBV24-1 - TRBD2 TGTGCCACCAGTGATCTCAAAGCGGGAGGGACCGAGCAGTTCTTC CATSDLKAGGTEQFF
TRBJ2-1 TRBV28 many TRBD2 TGTGCCAGCAGCCCAGGGACTAGCGGCCATTACAATGAGCAGTTCTTC CASSPGTSGHYNEQFF
TRBJ1-1 TRBV9 - - TGTGCCAGCAGCGTACGCCCCCAGAGGGACACTGAAGCTTTCTTT CASSVRPQRDTEAFF
TRBJ2-1 TRBV5-1 - - TGCGCCAGCAGCTTGAAAGGGGCCCTCTCCTACAATGAGCAGTTCTTC CASSLKGALSYNEQFF
TRBJ2-3 TRBV2 many - TGTGCCAGCAGTGAAGATTTTCGGGGGAGCACAGATACGCAGTATTTT CASSEDFRGSTDTQYF
TRBJ1-1 TRBV11-2 many - TGTGCCAGCAGCTTCTTCGGGGTAAACACTGAAGCTTTCTTT CASSFFGVNTEAFF
TRBJ2-5 TRBV20-1 many TRBD1 TGCAGTGCTCACTCCGGGACAGTCGAGACCCAGTACTTC CSAHSGTVETQYF
TRBJ1-2 TRBV4-2 many - TGTGCCAGCAGCCAAGATCGAAGTGTTTATGGCTACACCTTC CASSQDRSVYGYTF
TRBJ1-3 TRBV7-8 few - TGTGCCAGCAGCTTAAGTTTACAGAATGGAAACACCATATATTTT CASSLSLQNGNTIYF
TRBJ2-6 TRBV5-6 once - TGTGCCAGCAGCCGAACTGGGGCCAACGTCCTGACTTTC CASSRTGANVLTF
TRBJ2-1 TRBV20-1 - TRBD2 TGCAGTGCTAGAGGTAGCGGGGGATCAAATGAGCAGTTCTTC CSARGSGGSNEQFF
TRBJ2-5 TRBV7-6 - TRBD1 TGTGCCAGCAGCTCAGGGGGATCCAGGATACAAGAGACCCAGTACTTC CASSSGGSRIQETQYF
TRBJ1-1 TRBV7-6 few - TGTGCCAGCAGCCTCACCAGGCCCCACGGGGTGAACACTGAAGCTTTCTTT CASSLTRPHGVNTEAFF
TRBJ1-1 TRBV6-2/TRBV6-3 - TRBD1 TGTGCCAGCGGGTCGGACAGGGGGCTGAGGAACACTGAAGCTTTCTTT CASGSDRGLRNTEAFF
TRBJ2-3 TRBV20-1 many TRBD1 TGCAGTGCTGGGACAGCAGATACGCAGTATTTT CSAGTADTQYF
TRBJ2-2 TRBV28 many - TGTGCCAGCAGTTTAGGTGGGAAGTGGGGGTCCCCGAACACCGGGGAGCTGTTTTTT CASSLGGKWGSPNTGELFF
TRBJ2-3 TRBV18 - - TGTGCCAGCTCACCACCGCTCAGCACAGATACGCAGTATTTT CASSPPLSTDTQYF
TRBJ1-4 TRBV28 many - TGTGCCAGCAGTGAGTGGGCAAGTAATGAAAAACTGTTTTTT CASSEWASNEKLFF
TRBJ2-7 TRBV5-1 many TRBD1 TGCGCCAGCAGCTTGAACCGGGACAGGGGCACCGAGCAGTACTTC CASSLNRDRGTEQYF
TRBJ2-7 TRBV11-2 many - TGTGCCAGCAGCTTAGTTGGTGATTGGGGCTACGAGCAGTACTTC CASSLVGDWGYEQYF